These 21 T cell receptor beta chains came from one sample sequenced in a study of blood T cell repertoires in COVID-19. Produced via immunoSEQ multiplex PCR; TCRdb's table is partial and in-frame only. The data hold about 190,000 clones, with roughly 90% observed a single time. Material: peripheral blood. The receptors were gathered from a man in his forties or fifties with acute or convalescent COVID-19.

The V and J genes are TRBV9 and TRBJ2-1, with TRBD2 identical over 9 bases. Germline V CDR1 and CDR2: SGDLS, YYNGEE. The CDR3 is made up of 16 amino acids. J was trimmed by 4 bases and V by 1 base; bases with no gene match: 6. CDR3 sequence reads: CASSVLSGRDYNEQFF. In DNA form, the CDR3 reads TGTGCCAGCAGCGTACTTAGCGGGAGAGATTACAATGAGCAGTTCTTC.

The chain's CDR3 is CASSKTGGRAEAFF. The DNA for the CDR3 is TGTGCCAGCAGCAAGACAGGGGGGAGGGCTGAAGCTTTCTTT. V and J are TRBV7-2 and TRBJ1-1; 9 positions match TRBD1. The CDR3 has 14 residues. V dropped 5 bases and J dropped 6; count of bases not matched to a gene: 7. Germline CDR1 is SGHTA and CDR2 is FQGNSA.

The V and J genes are TRBV5-6 and TRBJ1-5, with D hard to call. The CDR3 spans 15 residues. With 1 base removed from V and 2 bases from J, the gap between germline ends came to 10 bases. Looked up from germline, CDR1 is SGHDT and CDR2 is YYEEEE. The CDR3 DNA sequence: TGTGCCAGCAGCTTGAATTCAGTTGGCAATCAGCCCCAGCATTTT. Translating it yields CASSLNSVGNQPQHF.

This chain uses TRBV7-3 with TRBJ2-5, with D possibly being TRBD2 (5 bases). Deletions cut 5 bases from V and 2 bases from J, with 18 bases between. There are 16 residues in the CDR3. Germline V lookup: CDR1 SGHTA, CDR2 FQGTGA. The CDR3 nucleotides read TGTGCCAGCAGCAAGGCCCGTGGAGGACTTCAAGAGACCCAGTACTTC. It yields the protein CASSKARGGLQETQYF.

The chain links TRBV7-9 to TRBJ2-1, with D possibly matching TRBD2 (6 bases). V was pared by 5 bases and J by 0 bases, with 11 bases between. The CDR3 runs 15 residues. The germline V gene has CDR1 SEHNR and CDR2 FQNEAQ (reference sequence). The CDR3 region is CASSPPGSSYNEQFF. The CDR3 DNA sequence: TGTGCCAGCAGCCCCCCCGGGAGCTCCTACAATGAGCAGTTCTTC.

The chain employs TRBV6-5 and TRBJ2-5; weak D call: TRBD1 (7 bases). The germline CDR1 and CDR2 sequences are MNHEY and SVGAGI. The CDR3 spans 13 residues. V lost 6 bases and J lost 4, with 12 bases in between. CDR3 in DNA: TGTGCCAGCAGAGGGACAGCGGGAGAGACCCAGTACTTC. It yields the protein CASRGTAGETQYF.

This chain joins TRBV28 and TRBJ1-1, with D maybe TRBD1 (6 bases). The ends were cut back, 6 bases at V and 5 bases at J, with 16 bases in the middle. CDR3 length: 14 amino acids. Germline V gene sequence: CDR1 MDHEN, CDR2 SYDVKM. CDR3 nucleotides: TGTGCCAGCAGGCCCGTAAGGGGGTTTACTGAAGCTTTCTTT. Its protein is CASRPVRGFTEAFF.

V and J are TRBV7-3 and TRBJ2-3; D may be TRBD1 (6 bases). Trimming took 6 bases from V and 2 from J, leaving 12 bases between them. This CDR3 is 14 amino acids long. Germline lookup yields CDR1 SGHTA and CDR2 FQGTGA. This chain's CDR3 is CASSLQGPTDTQYF. For the CDR3, the DNA is TGTGCCAGCAGTTTACAGGGCCCCACAGATACGCAGTATTTT.

V is TRBV11-2 and J is TRBJ1-5; no clear D gene. Trimming took 1 base from V and 2 from J, leaving 15 bases between them. This CDR3 has 17 amino acids. Germline loops: CDR1 SGHAT, CDR2 FQNNGV. The CDR3 region is CASSLVARLTGNQPQHF. The CDR3 DNA is TGTGCCAGCAGCTTAGTGGCTAGGTTAACGGGCAATCAGCCCCAGCATTTT.

The chain has TRBV2 and TRBJ2-7; D possibly corresponds to TRBD1 (6 bases). This CDR3 contains 14 residues. Per the germline V gene, CDR1 is SNHLY and CDR2 is FYNNEI. V lost 6 bases and J lost 2, with 14 bases in between. CDR3 nucleotide sequence: TGTGCCAGCAGAGAGACAGGTAGCCCCTACGAGCAGTACGTC. This encodes CASRETGSPYEQYV.

The V call is TRBV27, the J call TRBJ1-5; D is uncertain. V lost 3 bases to trimming and J lost 5 bases, with 8 bases between them. The CDR3 sequence is 13 residues long. Per the germline V gene, CDR1 is MNHEY and CDR2 is SMNVEV (reference sequence). The CDR3 protein is CASSFNGDQPQHF. The CDR3 nucleotides are TGTGCCAGCAGTTTTAACGGGGATCAGCCCCAGCATTTT.

This chain links TRBV30 with TRBJ2-3; 8 nucleotides align to TRBD2. The CDR3 totals 13 residues. CDR1 and CDR2 (germline): GTSNPN, SVGIG (reference sequence). V dropped 8 bases and J dropped 0; count of bases not matched to a gene: 4. The CDR3 region has the DNA TGTGCCAAGAGCGGGGGAAGCACAGATACGCAGTATTTT. This encodes CAKSGGSTDTQYF.

The rearrangement links TRBV9 to TRBJ2-3; weak D call: TRBD2 (5 bases). The CDR3 covers 15 residues. Germline CDR1 and CDR2: SGDLS and YYNGEE. The V and J ends lost 1 base and 0 bases respectively, with 9 bases between them. The CDR3 sequence: CASSVRPSSTDTQYF. CDR3 coding DNA: TGTGCCAGCAGCGTACGGCCTAGCAGCACAGATACGCAGTATTTT.

V is TRBV11-3 and J is TRBJ2-1; 10 bases map to TRBD1. Germline values: CDR1 SGHNT, CDR2 YENEEA. The CDR3 covers 15 residues. The V and J ends lost 4 bases and 6 bases, in that order; junction bases with no gene match: 6. CDR3 sequence reads: CASSSGTGEVNEQFF. The CDR3 DNA is TGTGCCAGCAGCTCCGGGACAGGGGAGGTCAATGAGCAGTTCTTC. Supplemented by reference TRBV11-3 and TRBJ2-1, the full variable domain reads EAGVVQSPRYKIIEKKQPVAFWCNPISGHNTLYWYLQNLGQGPELLIRYENEEAVDDSQLPKDRFSAERLKGVDSTLKIQPAELGDSAVYLCASSSGTGEVNEQFFGPGTRLTVL.

In regard to this clone: One end of the junction is discordant with germline, which a read error may explain. The chain has TRBV11-2 and TRBJ1-6; 10 nucleotides align to TRBD1. CDR1 and CDR2 (germline): SGHAT, FQNNGV. This CDR3 spans 16 amino acids. The CDR3 coding sequence is TGTGCCAGCAGCCTAGAGACAGGGGGCTGGAATTCACCCCTCCACTTT. It specifies CASSLETGGWNSPLHF.

The chain recombines TRBV19 with TRBJ1-3; the D gene is possibly TRBD1 (5 bases). Per germline, CDR1 LNHDA and CDR2 SQIVND (reference sequence). The CDR3 sequence is 16 residues long. With 4 bases removed from V and 5 bases from J, the gap between germline ends came to 18 bases. The DNA of the CDR3 is TGTGCCAGTAGTACGGAGGGGCAGGGATACCGAAACACCATATATTTT. Encoded protein: CASSTEGQGYRNTIYF.

This sequence joins TRBV7-9 and TRBJ2-7, with 9 bases fitting TRBD2. This CDR3 is built from 15 residues. V lost 4 bases and J lost 3; bases outside the gene matches: 7. Looked up from germline, CDR1 is SEHNR and CDR2 is FQNEAQ (reference sequence). In DNA form, the CDR3 reads TGTGCCAGCAGCTCCTTAGCGGGAGCCCGCTACGAGCAGTACTTC. This codes for CASSSLAGARYEQYF. The full variable domain, its missing parts supplied by reference TRBV7-9 and TRBJ2-7, is DTGVSQNPRHKITKRGQNVTFRCDPISEHNRLYWYRQTLGQGPEFLTYFQNEAQLEKSRLLSDRFSAERPKGSFSTLEIQRTEQGDSAMYLCASSSLAGARYEQYFGPGTRLTVT.

V gene TRBV27 combines with J gene TRBJ2-7; 9 bases line up with TRBD1. Germline V gene data show CDR1 as MNHEY and CDR2 as SMNVEV (reference sequence). The CDR3 covers 15 residues. The V segment lost 0 bases and the J segment 2 bases; nucleotides outside the gene matches: 2. The CDR3 DNA sequence: TGTGCCAGCAGTTTATCGGGACAGGGAACCTACGAGCAGTACTTC. This encodes CASSLSGQGTYEQYF.

CDR3 nucleotide sequence: TGTGCCAACAACCTTGGCAATCAGCCCCAGCATTTT. Translating it yields CANNLGNQPQHF. The chain combines TRBV19 with TRBJ1-5; D gene unclear. CDR3 length: 12 residues. Germline loops: CDR1 LNHDA, CDR2 SQIVND (reference sequence). V was cut by 10 bases and J by 2 bases, with 9 bases left in between.

The genes are TRBV6-5 and TRBJ1-6, with D unclear. The CDR3 extends over 15 amino acids. Germline-derived CDR1 and CDR2 are MNHEY and SVGAGI. Deletions cut 8 bases from V and 0 bases from J, with 11 bases between. CDR3 DNA: TGTGCCAGCTATAGAGGGAGCTCCTATAATTCACCCCTCCACTTT. This gives the protein CASYRGSSYNSPLHF.

The gene calls are TRBV7-9 and TRBJ2-2, with D possibly TRBD1 on 6 matching bases. Trimming shortened V by 10 bases and J by 4 bases, and 13 bases separated the two germline ends. Germline lookup yields CDR1 SEHNR and CDR2 FQNEAQ (reference sequence). The CDR3 is made up of 13 amino acids. As DNA, the CDR3 is TGTGCCACAAGGGACAAGGCCACCGGGGAGCTGTTTTTT. Its translation: CATRDKATGELFF.